The entry that follows covers one T cell receptor (beta chain) sequence. Its target is not known. The record originates from a study of T cell responses to AZD1222 COVID-19 vaccine. Study results and caveats: In a largely white British group with more females than males, clonal diversity was possibly underestimated.

Pooling of second doses given at about 4 or about 12 weeks was done. Produced via immunoSEQ multiplex PCR; TCRdb's table is partial and in-frame only. The sample lists over 150,000 clones, around 90% occurring once. CDR3 length: 14 residues. The V end lost 2 bases, the J end lost 6 bases, and 14 bases lay between the germline ends. The germline gives CDR1 GTSNPN, CDR2 SVGIG (reference sequence). The clonotype comes from an adult who received the AZD1222 COVID-19 vaccine. This sequence joins TRBV30 and TRBJ1-5, with D perhaps matching TRBD1 (5 bases). The sequencing used peripheral blood, collected 28 days after the second AZD1222 dose. The CDR3 sequence is CAWSTGTLVQPQHF. Here the CDR3 DNA reads TGTGCCTGGAGTACAGGTACCCTAGTTCAGCCCCAGCATTTT.